This T cell receptor beta chain comes out of a study of cytomegalovirus exposure and HLA in healthy donors. Study background: Earlier results showed roughly 120 million unique TCR beta sequences derived from roughly 180 million T cells. There were 75 million to 95 million unique TCRs (from HLA-typed donors) in an early data release.

The CDR3 is 15 amino acids. From germline, CDR1 is SGHNT and CDR2 YENEEA. With 5 bases removed from V and 5 bases from J, the gap between germline ends came to 16 bases. 60 Vbeta and 13 Jbeta primers were used in PCR. The assay was immunoSEQ multiplex PCR, and TCRdb's table has in-frame clones only and misses some. The sample lists 200,000 or so clones, 75% to 80% occurring once. Sample: PBMCs. The chain links TRBV11-3 to TRBJ2-1; D possibly corresponds to TRBD2 (5 bases). The sequence derives from a woman aged 30 to 39 in good health and CMV-seropositive. CDR3 in DNA: TGTGCCAGCAGCCTGCACTCGGGATCTCACAATGAGCAGTTCTTC. Translated: CASSLHSGSHNEQFF.